These T cell receptor beta chains were read from a single sample in a study of cytomegalovirus exposure and HLA in healthy donors. Libraries were prepared by immunoSEQ multiplex PCR; TCRdb keeps only in-frame clonotypes and omits some of them. The table records roughly 180,000 clones, over 70% of them present only once. Specimen: PBMCs. All receptors derive from a woman aged 60-70 years in good health and CMV-seropositive. CDR3s include the opening cysteine and the closing phenylalanine or tryptophan. The D gene is left open where the match is weak. Only part of the rows carry a size: once, few, many, or a class if the clone is expanded.

j_call,v_call,d_call,clone_size,cdr3_nt,cdr3_aa
TRBJ2-1,TRBV9,TRBD2,few,TGTGCCAGCAGCGTAGGGCCCGGCGCGGGAGGGCCTCAGGATGAGCAGTTCTTC,CASSVGPGAGGPQDEQFF
TRBJ2-7,TRBV15,NA,NA,TGTGCCACCAGCAGACCTAACTACGAGCAGTACTTC,CATSRPNYEQYF
TRBJ1-1,TRBV18,NA,NA,TGTGCCAGCTTTGTCAGGGAGGATAGCACTGAAGCTTTCTTT,CASFVREDSTEAFF
TRBJ2-7,TRBV7-9,NA,once,TGTGCCAGCAGCCCTGGAGACTACGAGCAGTACTTC,CASSPGDYEQYF
TRBJ2-6,TRBV7-2,NA,NA,TGTGCCAGCAGCCCCCTCTCCGGTAGCTCTGGGGCCAACGTCCTGACTTTC,CASSPLSGSSGANVLTF
TRBJ1-3,TRBV30,NA,NA,TGTGCCTGGAGTCCCTTAGACAGGTTCTCTGGAAACACCATATATTTT,CAWSPLDRFSGNTIYF
TRBJ2-3,TRBV4-3,TRBD2,NA,TGCGCCAGCAGCCGTACTAGCGGGGGGCCAGATACGCAGTATTTT,CASSRTSGGPDTQYF
TRBJ2-1,TRBV28,TRBD2,NA,TGTGCCAGCAGTACCCCCACTCTAGCGGGAGTTCCTGACTCCTACAATGAGCAGTTCTTC,CASSTPTLAGVPDSYNEQFF
TRBJ1-3,TRBV6-5,NA,NA,TGTGCCAGCAGGAGCGGAGGAAACACCATATATTTT,CASRSGGNTIYF
TRBJ2-7,TRBV28,NA,NA,TGTGCCAGCAGTTCCCCAGGCAGCGGACCCTACGAGCAGTACTTC,CASSSPGSGPYEQYF
TRBJ2-1,TRBV4-3,NA,NA,TGCGCCAGCAGCCAAGAAGACAGCAACAATGAGCAGTTCTTC,CASSQEDSNNEQFF
TRBJ1-2,TRBV28,TRBD1,once,TGTGCCAGCAGTCCGCCGGGACAGGGGGCCTATGGCTACACCTTC,CASSPPGQGAYGYTF
TRBJ1-2,TRBV15,TRBD1,NA,TGTGCCACCAGCAGAGCGGCAGGGGGCGGTGTTTTCTATGGCTACACCTTC,CATSRAAGGGVFYGYTF
TRBJ1-5,TRBV28,NA,few,TGTGCCAGCAGCTTCACCGACAAGGCCATTAATCAGCCCCAGCATTTT,CASSFTDKAINQPQHF
TRBJ1-1,TRBV30,NA,NA,TGTGCCTGGAGTGTATTCACAGCCATGAACACTGAAGCTTTCTTT,CAWSVFTAMNTEAFF
TRBJ2-7,TRBV11-2,NA,NA,TGTGCCAGCAGCTTAGCCTTATCTTCGGGCTACGAGCAGTACTTC,CASSLALSSGYEQYF
TRBJ2-3,TRBV10-3,NA,NA,TGTGCCATCACCTTTACCGACAGATTCTATCACAACACAGATACGCAGTATTTT,CAITFTDRFYHNTDTQYF
TRBJ1-4,TRBV7-9,TRBD1,NA,TGTGCCAGCAGCGGACAGGGGATAAATGAAAAACTGTTTTTT,CASSGQGINEKLFF
TRBJ1-1,TRBV30,NA,NA,TGTGCCTGGAGTCACGGGGGAGAAGCTTTCTTT,CAWSHGGEAFF
TRBJ1-1,TRBV7-3,NA,NA,TGTGCCAGCAGCTCCGGGATGAACACTGAAGCTTTCTTT,CASSSGMNTEAFF
TRBJ1-3,TRBV4-2,TRBD1,NA,TGTGCCAGCAGCTACTTGACAGGGGGACGTGACACCATATATTTT,CASSYLTGGRDTIYF
TRBJ1-6,TRBV11-1,TRBD1,NA,TGTGCCAGCAGCTCGCAGGGGGGAGATTCACCCCTCCACTTT,CASSSQGGDSPLHF
TRBJ2-7,TRBV4-2,NA,NA,TGTGCCAGCAGCCAAGATAAAGCCTACGGGGAGCAGTACTTC,CASSQDKAYGEQYF
TRBJ1-4,TRBV2,NA,NA,TGTGCCAGCAGGCAGGGTGGCGAAAAACTGTTTTTT,CASRQGGEKLFF
TRBJ1-2,TRBV9,TRBD1,few,TGTGCCAGCAGCGGGACAGGGGATGGCTACACCTTC,CASSGTGDGYTF
TRBJ1-5,TRBV4-1,NA,NA,TGCGCCAGCAGTCCTAAAGGGGAACATAGCAATCAGCCCCAGCATTTT,CASSPKGEHSNQPQHF
TRBJ2-1,TRBV28,TRBD1,NA,TGTGCCAGCAGTCCTCCGGACAGGACCTACAATGAGCAGTTCTTC,CASSPPDRTYNEQFF
TRBJ1-4,TRBV10-3,TRBD1,few,TGTGCCATCAGTGCAGGGGGGACTAATGAAAAACTGTTTTTT,CAISAGGTNEKLFF
TRBJ1-2,TRBV29-1,TRBD1,NA,TGCAGCGTTCACGGGACAGGTTGGGACTATGGCTACACCTTC,CSVHGTGWDYGYTF
TRBJ2-7,TRBV5-4,TRBD2,NA,TGTGCCAGCAGCCCACGGACAGGACTAGCGGGAGTTTACGAGCAGTACTTC,CASSPRTGLAGVYEQYF
TRBJ2-3,TRBV6-4,TRBD1,few,TGTGCCAGCAGTGACCAGGGACAGGGGGTAGGGTCAGATACGCAGTATTTT,CASSDQGQGVGSDTQYF
TRBJ1-1,TRBV6-1,TRBD1,NA,TGTGCCAGCCGGACAGGGAACACTGAAGCTTTCTTT,CASRTGNTEAFF
TRBJ2-7,TRBV19,TRBD2,NA,TGTGCCAGTTCCAAGCGGGGGTCGTACTCCTACGAGCAGTACTTC,CASSKRGSYSYEQYF
TRBJ2-7,TRBV10-1,NA,NA,TGCGCCAGCAGTGAGAATAAGTCAGACAGAGGCGAGCAGTACTTC,CASSENKSDRGEQYF
TRBJ2-1,TRBV28,TRBD1,once,TGTGCCAGCAGTTTACAGGGGGCCAATGAGCAGTTCTTC,CASSLQGANEQFF
TRBJ2-5,TRBV11-2,NA,NA,TGTGCCAGCAGCCGGGGGAACCAAGAGACCCAGTACTTC,CASSRGNQETQYF
TRBJ1-2,TRBV6-1,NA,NA,TGTGCCAGCAGGGAGGCAGTGGGGAACTATGGCTACACCTTC,CASREAVGNYGYTF
TRBJ2-1,TRBV7-6,TRBD2,NA,TGTGCCAGCAGTTCGCTAGCGGGAGGGCCAAGCAATGAGCAGTTCTTC,CASSSLAGGPSNEQFF
TRBJ2-2,TRBV6-5,NA,few,TGTGCCAGCAGTTACTCCGGGGCGAACACCGGGGAGCTGTTTTTT,CASSYSGANTGELFF
TRBJ1-2,TRBV5-1,NA,NA,TGCGCCAGCAGCTGGGGAGGTTGGAACCAGAGGGGCTATGGCTACACCTTC,CASSWGGWNQRGYGYTF